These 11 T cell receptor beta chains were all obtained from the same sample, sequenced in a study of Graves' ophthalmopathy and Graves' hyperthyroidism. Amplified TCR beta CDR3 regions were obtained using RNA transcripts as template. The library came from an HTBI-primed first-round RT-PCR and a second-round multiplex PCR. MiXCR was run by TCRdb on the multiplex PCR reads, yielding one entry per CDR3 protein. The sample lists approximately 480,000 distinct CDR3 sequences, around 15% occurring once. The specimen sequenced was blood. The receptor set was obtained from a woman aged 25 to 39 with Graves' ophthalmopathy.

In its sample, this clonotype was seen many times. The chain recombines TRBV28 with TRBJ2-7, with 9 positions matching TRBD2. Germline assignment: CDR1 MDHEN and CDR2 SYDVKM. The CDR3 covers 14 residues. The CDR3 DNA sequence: TGTGCAAGCCGGCCGAGCGGGAGGAGCCACGAGCAGTACTTC. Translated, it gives CASRPSGRSHEQYF.

CDR3 sequence reads: CASRLGQTNTGELFF. The CDR3 DNA reads as TGTGCCAGCAGGTTGGGACAGACGAACACCGGGGAGCTGTTTTTT. V and J are TRBV28 and TRBJ2-2, with 7 bases fitting TRBD1. Germline loops: CDR1 MDHEN, CDR2 SYDVKM. V shed 6 bases, J shed 0 bases, and the junction held 4 bases outside the gene matches. The CDR3 consists of 15 residues.

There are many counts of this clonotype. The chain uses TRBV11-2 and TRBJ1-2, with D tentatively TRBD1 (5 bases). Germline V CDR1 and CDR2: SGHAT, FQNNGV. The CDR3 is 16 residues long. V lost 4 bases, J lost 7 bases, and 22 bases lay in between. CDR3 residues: CASSSRDDGLTGGYTF. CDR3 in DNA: TGTGCCAGCAGCTCCCGGGACGACGGACTGACGGGTGGCTACACCTTC.

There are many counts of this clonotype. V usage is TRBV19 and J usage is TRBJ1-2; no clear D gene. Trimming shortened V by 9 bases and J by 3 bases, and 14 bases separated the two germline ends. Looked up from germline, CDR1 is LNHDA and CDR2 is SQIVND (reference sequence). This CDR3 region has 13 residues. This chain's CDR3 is CASKNQLYYGYTF. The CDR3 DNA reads TGTGCCAGCAAAAATCAGTTATACTATGGCTACACCTTC.

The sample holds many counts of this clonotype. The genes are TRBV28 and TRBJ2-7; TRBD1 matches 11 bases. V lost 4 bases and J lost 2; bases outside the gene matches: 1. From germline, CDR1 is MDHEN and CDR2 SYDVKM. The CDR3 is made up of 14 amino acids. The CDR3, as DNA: TGTGCCAGCAGTTCGGGACAGGGGGCCTACGAGCAGTACTTC. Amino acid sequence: CASSSGQGAYEQYF.

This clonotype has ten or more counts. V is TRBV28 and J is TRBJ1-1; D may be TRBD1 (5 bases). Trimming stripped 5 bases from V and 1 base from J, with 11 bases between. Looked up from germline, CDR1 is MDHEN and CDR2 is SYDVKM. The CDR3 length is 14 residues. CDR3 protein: CASSEGLANTEAFF. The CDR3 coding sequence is TGTGCCAGCAGTGAGGGACTTGCGAACACTGAAGCTTTCTTT.

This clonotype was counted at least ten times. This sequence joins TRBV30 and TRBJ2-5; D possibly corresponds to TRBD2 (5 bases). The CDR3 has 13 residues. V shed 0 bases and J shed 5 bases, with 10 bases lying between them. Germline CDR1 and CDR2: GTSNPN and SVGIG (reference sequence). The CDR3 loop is CAWSVGRGETQYF. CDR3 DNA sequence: TGTGCCTGGAGTGTAGGTCGAGGGGAGACCCAGTACTTC.

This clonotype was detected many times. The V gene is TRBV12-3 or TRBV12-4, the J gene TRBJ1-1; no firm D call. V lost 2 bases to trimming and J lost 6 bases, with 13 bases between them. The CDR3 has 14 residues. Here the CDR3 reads CASSLLGRRAEAFF. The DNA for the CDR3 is TGTGCCAGCAGTTTATTAGGGAGGAGGGCTGAAGCTTTCTTT.

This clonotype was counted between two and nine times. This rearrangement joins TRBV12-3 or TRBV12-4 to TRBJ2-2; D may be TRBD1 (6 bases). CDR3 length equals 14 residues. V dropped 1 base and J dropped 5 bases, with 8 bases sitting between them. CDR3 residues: CASSLDGTTGELFF. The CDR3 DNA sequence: TGTGCCAGCAGTTTAGACGGGACAACCGGGGAGCTGTTTTTT.

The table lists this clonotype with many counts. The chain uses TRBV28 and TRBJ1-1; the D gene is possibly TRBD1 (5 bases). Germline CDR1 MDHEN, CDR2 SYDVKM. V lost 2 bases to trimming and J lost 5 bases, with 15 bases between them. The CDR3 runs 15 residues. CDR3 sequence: CASSLGTPGGTEAFF. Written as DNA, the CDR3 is TGTGCCAGCAGTTTAGGGACCCCGGGCGGGACTGAAGCTTTCTTT.

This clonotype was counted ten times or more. This CDR3 is CASKKTGVASSGANVLTF. In DNA, the CDR3 is TGTGCCAGCAAAAAGACAGGGGTCGCGAGCTCTGGGGCCAACGTCCTGACTTTC. This chain links TRBV6-2 or TRBV6-3 with TRBJ2-6, with 8 positions matching TRBD1. Trimming took 7 bases from V and 0 from J; bases not matched to a gene: 11. Germline lookup yields CDR1 MNHEY and CDR2 SVGEGT. This CDR3 is 18 amino acids long.